One and the same sample provided the 31 T cell receptor beta chains below, sequenced in a study of beta chain features in type 1 diabetes. The study, taken as a whole, reports: All four CD4+ subsets of Type 1 diabetes patients contained TCRB CDR3s that were moderately but significantly shorter.

cDNA synthesis used the whole RNA isolate, giving expressed TCRB sequences. The repertoire was sequenced with immunoSEQ multiplex PCR; TCRdb's copy has only in-frame clones and lacks some. The table lists about 740,000 clones, roughly 13% of them singletons. These receptors' targets are unknown. The sequencing sample was made of naive CD4+ T cells from blood. Receptor source: a man younger than 35 with type 1 diabetes.

This clone was recorded a few times. The chain links TRBV6-5 to TRBJ1-1, with D unresolved. The CDR3 totals 12 residues. V was shortened by 5 bases and J by 3 bases, with 7 bases between the two germline ends. CDR1 and CDR2 from the germline V gene are MNHEY and SVGAGI. This chain's CDR3 is CASSGWDTEAFF. The DNA for the CDR3 is TGTGCCAGCAGTGGGTGGGACACTGAAGCTTTCTTT.

The CDR3: CASSHLNLGRDREVSGANVLTF. The CDR3 coding sequence is TGCGCCAGCAGTCACCTAAATTTGGGGCGGGACAGAGAAGTCTCTGGGGCCAACGTCCTGACTTTC. This chain links TRBV23-1 with TRBJ2-6, with TRBD1 as a possible D gene (7 bases). TRBV23-1 is sorted into the ORF group, with uncertain function. The CDR3 is 22 residues long. The ends were cut back, 3 bases at V and 0 bases at J, with 27 bases in the middle.

A few counts support this clone. This chain connects TRBV2 to TRBJ1-2, with D possibly TRBD1 on 5 matching bases. Trimming cost V 3 bases and J 0 bases, with 8 bases left between them. The CDR3 is 14 residues long. Germline-derived CDR1 and CDR2 are SNHLY and FYNNEI. The CDR3 DNA sequence: TGTGCCAGCAGTGACCAGGGACCTAACTATGGCTACACCTTC. Amino acid sequence: CASSDQGPNYGYTF.

The chain has TRBV7-9 and TRBJ1-6; a weak D match, TRBD1 (6 bases). The germline gives CDR1 SEHNR, CDR2 FQNEAQ (reference sequence). This CDR3 has 16 amino acids. Trimming removed 4 bases from V and 8 bases from J, with 18 bases in between. CDR3 protein: CASSSLPGQTHSPLHF. DNA of the CDR3: TGTGCCAGCAGCTCCCTCCCCGGACAGACACATTCACCCCTCCACTTT.

The V and J genes are TRBV4-1 and TRBJ2-7; perhaps TRBD1 as D (6 bases). The length of the CDR3 is 19 residues. The germline V gene encodes CDR1 MGHRA and CDR2 YSYEKL. Trimming left V 1 base short and J 3 bases short, with 25 bases between. Here the CDR3 reads CASSQGGTGLGASLYEQYF. The CDR3 region has the DNA TGCGCCAGCAGCCAAGGGGGGACCGGGCTGGGGGCGAGTCTCTACGAGCAGTACTTC.

In its sample, this clone was seen a few times. V gene TRBV19 combines with J gene TRBJ1-2, with no clear D. V lost 2 bases and J lost 8, with 12 bases in between. The germline CDR1 and CDR2 sequences are LNHDA and SQIVND (reference sequence). The CDR3 contains 13 residues. The CDR3 region is CASSIPLQDGYTF. The CDR3 nucleotides read TGTGCCAGTAGTATACCCCTCCAAGACGGCTACACCTTC. The full variable domain, its missing parts supplied by reference TRBV19 and TRBJ1-2, is DGGITQSPKYLFRKEGQNVTLSCEQNLNHDAMYWYRQDPGQGLRLIYYSQIVNDFQKGDIAEGYSVSREKKESFPLTVTSAQKNPTAFYLCASSIPLQDGYTFGSGTRLTVV.

This clone came up a few times. V and J are TRBV5-4 and TRBJ1-2, with D unresolved. The CDR3 contains 11 residues. CDR1 is SGHNT and CDR2 is YYREEE in the germline V gene (reference sequence). Trimming left V 6 bases short and J 6 bases short, with 9 bases between. The CDR3 here is CASTRGDGYTF. The CDR3 nucleotides are TGTGCCAGCACCCGTGGGGATGGCTACACCTTC.

The rearrangement uses TRBV12-5 and TRBJ2-3; weak D call: TRBD2 (5 bases). The V end was cut by 0 bases, the J end by 6 bases, with 7 bases between. This CDR3 comprises 13 residues. From germline, CDR1 is LGHNT and CDR2 FRNRAP. The DNA of the CDR3 is TGTGCTAGTGGTTTGGTTCCGGGGGATACGCAGTATTTT. This translates into CASGLVPGDTQYF.

A few counts support this clone. The chain combines TRBV7-8 with TRBJ1-1; no clear D. The CDR3 is made up of 13 amino acids. V was pared by 2 bases and J by 6 bases, with 10 bases between. Germline-derived CDR1 and CDR2 are SGHVS and FQNEAQ. In nucleotides, the CDR3 is TGTGCCAGCAGCTTACGGACGTTAGCTGAAGCTTTCTTT. Protein: CASSLRTLAEAFF.

This clone was seen only a few times. This chain joins TRBV29-1 and TRBJ1-1; 7 nucleotides align to TRBD1. The junction had 6 bases not matched to a gene; V was cut back by 6 bases and J by 8 bases. CDR1 and CDR2 (germline): SQVTM, ANQGSEA. This CDR3 spans 11 amino acids. CDR3 sequence reads: CSVTGTEEAFF. For the CDR3, the DNA is TGCAGCGTCACCGGGACAGAGGAAGCTTTCTTT. Looking up the rest from reference TRBV29-1 and TRBJ1-1 gives the full variable domain: SAVISQKPSRDICQRGTSLTIQCQVDSQVTMMFWYRQQPGQSLTLIATANQGSEATYESGFVIDKFPISRPNLTFSTLTVSNMSPEDSSIYLCSVTGTEEAFFGQGTRLTVV.

V usage is TRBV5-4 and J usage is TRBJ2-1; TRBD1 matches 7 bases. The CDR3 loop spans 15 amino acids. Germline CDR1 SGHNT, CDR2 YYREEE (reference sequence). After removal of 4 bases from V and 3 bases from J, the junction contained 7 bases not matched to a gene. Here the CDR3 DNA reads TGTGCCAGCAGCGCATCAAGGGGGCTCTACAATGAGCAGTTCTTC. It yields the protein CASSASRGLYNEQFF.

This clone came up a few times. The chain recombines TRBV5-1 with TRBJ2-3; D is unclear. This CDR3 has 15 residues. CDR1 is SGHRS and CDR2 is YFSETQ in the germline V gene. V was trimmed by 0 bases and J by 4 bases, leaving 12 bases between them. Here the CDR3 DNA reads TGCGCCAGCAGCTTGGTACCACCCCCCCCAGATACGCAGTATTTT. This encodes CASSLVPPPPDTQYF.

This clone has only a few counts. V usage is TRBV5-1 and J usage is TRBJ2-7, with D tentatively TRBD2 (6 bases). Trimming shortened V by 1 base and J by 7 bases, and 24 bases separated the two germline ends. The CDR3 spans 17 residues. CDR1 is SGHRS, CDR2 YFSETQ, per germline. The CDR3 DNA reads TGCGCCAGCAGCTTGAAAGTCGCGGGGAGCGGGTTTTGGGAGCAGTACTTC. This codes for CASSLKVAGSGFWEQYF.

This sequence joins TRBV19 and TRBJ1-2; 8 bases map to TRBD1. After removal of 4 bases from V and 3 bases from J, the junction contained 1 base not matched to a gene. Germline-derived CDR1 and CDR2 are LNHDA and SQIVND (reference sequence). The CDR3 contains 13 residues. Here the CDR3 DNA reads TGTGCCAGTAGTAGGGGACAGGACTATGGCTACACCTTC. This translates into CASSRGQDYGYTF.

A word on this clone: Other DNA sequences from this sample encode an identical CDR3 as well. The chain combines TRBV2 with TRBJ1-5; 7 positions match TRBD1. Germline V gene sequence: CDR1 SNHLY, CDR2 FYNNEI. Trimming cost V 4 bases and J 2 bases; bases outside gene matches: 2. This CDR3 is 14 amino acids long. The CDR3 region has the DNA TGTGCCAGCAGTGGACAGGGAGGCAATCAGCCCCAGCATTTT. It encodes CASSGQGGNQPQHF.

The chain is built from TRBV18 and TRBJ1-1; D ambiguous. Germline CDR1 is KGHSH and CDR2 is LQKENI. The V end lost 0 bases, the J end lost 5 bases, and 13 bases lay between the germline ends. The CDR3 is 15 amino acids. The CDR3 DNA reads as TGTGCCAGCTCACCACCGAGCCAGTTGGGGACTGAAGCTTTCTTT. Translation gives CASSPPSQLGTEAFF.

The CDR3 region is CASSPGTGRDYTF. CDR3 DNA sequence: TGTGCCAGCAGCCCCGGGACAGGGAGAGACTACACCTTC. The chain links TRBV5-6 to TRBJ1-2, with 9 bases matching TRBD1. This CDR3 is 13 amino acids long. V lost 4 bases to trimming and J lost 10 bases; unmatched junction nucleotides: 8. CDR1 and CDR2 (germline): SGHDT, YYEEEE. The variable domain in full, completed from reference TRBV5-6 and TRBJ1-2, reads DAGVTQSPTHLIKTRGQQVTLRCSPKSGHDTVSWYQQALGQGPQFIFQYYEEEERQRGNFPDRFSGHQFPNYSSELNVNALLLGDSALYLCASSPGTGRDYTFGSGTRLTVV.

Only a few counts were recorded for this clone. This sample also contains other DNA sequences that code for the same CDR3. The chain links TRBV30 to TRBJ2-5; D is undetermined. Germline CDR1 and CDR2: GTSNPN and SVGIG (reference sequence). This CDR3 spans 12 amino acids. The V and J ends lost 3 bases and 2 bases respectively, with 7 bases between them. The CDR3 DNA reads as TGTGCCTGGAGCTTAGGTCAAGAGACCCAGTACTTC. It specifies CAWSLGQETQYF. The full variable domain, completed using reference TRBV30 and TRBJ2-5, is SQTIHQWPATLVQPVGSPLSLECTVEGTSNPNLYWYRQAAGRGLQLLFYSVGIGQISSEVPQNLSASRPQDRQFILSSKKLLLSDSGFYLCAWSLGQETQYFGPGTRLLVL.

This clone showed up just a few times. This chain joins TRBV4-1 and TRBJ1-1; D ambiguous. V shed 1 base and J shed 11 bases, with 8 bases lying between them. The CDR3 runs 11 residues. Germline V gene data show CDR1 as MGHRA and CDR2 as YSYEKL. Written as DNA, the CDR3 is TGCGCCAGCAGCCAAGGTGGCTCGGCTTTCTTT. Translation gives CASSQGGSAFF.

The V gene is TRBV6-4, the J gene TRBJ2-3; no firm D call. V lost 6 bases to trimming and J lost 2 bases, with 12 bases between them. The CDR3 runs 14 residues. Germline loops: CDR1 MRHNA, CDR2 SNTAGT. CDR3 nucleotide sequence: TGTGCCAGCAGGAGCAGAGAAGACACAGATACGCAGTATTTT. Translation gives CASRSREDTDTQYF.

The chain employs TRBV20-1 and TRBJ1-1, with 7 bases lining up with TRBD1. The trim removed 5 bases at V and 7 bases at J, leaving 4 bases unmatched. The germline gives CDR1 DFQATT, CDR2 SNEGSKA (reference sequence). The CDR3 runs to 11 residues. CDR3 bases: TGCAGTGCTCCTGGACAGGTTGAAGCTTTCTTT. It yields the protein CSAPGQVEAFF.

The table lists this clone with a few counts. The chain has TRBV30 and TRBJ2-5; D might be TRBD2 (5 bases). V was shortened by 8 bases and J by 2 bases, with 15 bases between the two germline ends. Germline CDR1 GTSNPN, CDR2 SVGIG (reference sequence). The CDR3 is 13 residues long. The DNA of the CDR3 is TGTGCCGGAGGCTCCGCGTTACAAGAGACCCAGTACTTC. Translation: CAGGSALQETQYF.

The chain couples TRBV7-3 to TRBJ2-5; 7 bases map to TRBD2. V lost 2 bases and J lost 5; bases outside the gene matches: 11. The germline gives CDR1 SGHTA, CDR2 FQGTGA. CDR3 size: 16 residues. In DNA form, the CDR3 reads TGTGCCAGCAGCTTACAGGCTAGCGGAAATAGGGAGACCCAGTACTTC. As protein: CASSLQASGNRETQYF.

This clone has more than one count but fewer than ten. The rearrangement joins TRBV27 to TRBJ1-1; a possible D gene is TRBD1 (5 bases). Germline V gene lookup returns CDR1 MNHEY and CDR2 SMNVEV (reference sequence). V lost 5 bases to trimming and J lost 6 bases, with 13 bases between them. The CDR3 is made up of 13 amino acids. CDR3 DNA sequence: TGTGCCAGCAGTATGGGGACCGTCCCTGAAGCTTTCTTT. This codes for CASSMGTVPEAFF.

In its sample, this clone was seen a few times. J is TRBJ1-1 and V is TRBV9; tentative D call: TRBD1 (6 bases). This CDR3 is 15 amino acids long. The V end was cut by 4 bases, the J end by 0 bases, with 13 bases between. CDR1 is SGDLS and CDR2 is YYNGEE in the germline V gene. CDR3 nucleotide sequence: TGTGCCAGCAGCATCCGAGGGGGGCTGAACACTGAAGCTTTCTTT. Translation gives CASSIRGGLNTEAFF.

In this sample, this clone turned up a few times. At one end the junction does not follow the germline gene, possibly because of a read error. This chain's CDR3 is CASSPQETAGYEQYF. CDR3 coding DNA: TGTGCCAGTTCACCACAGGAGACGGCAGGCTACGAGCAGTACTTC. The rearrangement links TRBV18 to TRBJ2-7, with a tentative D call TRBD1 (5 bases). Germline V CDR1 and CDR2: KGHSH, LQKENI. This CDR3 spans 15 amino acids.

This clone was observed a handful of times. This chain joins TRBV7-8 and TRBJ2-2, with a possible D match to TRBD2 (5 bases). CDR3 size: 16 residues. V lost 6 bases to trimming and J lost 5 bases, with 19 bases between them. Germline V lookup: CDR1 SGHVS, CDR2 FQNEAQ. The CDR3 coding sequence is TGTGCCAGCAGTCATTCTCCCGAGGGAAATACCGGGGAGCTGTTTTTT. Its protein is CASSHSPEGNTGELFF.

This clone turned up a few times. The sample holds other DNA sequences that translate to the same CDR3. The gene calls are TRBV30 and TRBJ1-3; tentatively, D is TRBD1 (6 bases). The CDR3 length is 13 residues. The germline V and J ends were trimmed by 3 bases and 2 bases, with 8 bases remaining between them. CDR1 and CDR2 from the germline V gene are GTSNPN and SVGIG (reference sequence). CDR3 coding DNA: TGTGCCTGGAGCAGGGGTACTGGAAACACCATATATTTT. It translates to CAWSRGTGNTIYF.

The chain carries TRBV5-6 and TRBJ1-4; D remains unclear. Germline CDR1 reads SGHDT; CDR2 reads YYEEEE. The CDR3 runs 15 residues. V lost 2 bases to trimming and J lost 6 bases, with 14 bases between them. The CDR3 DNA follows: TGTGCCAGCAGCTTCCAGGTATTGAAGGATGAAAAACTGTTTTTT. This gives the protein CASSFQVLKDEKLFF.

The V gene is TRBV18, the J gene TRBJ2-3, with D perhaps being TRBD1 or TRBD2 (5 bases each). Trimming removed 6 bases from V and 5 bases from J, with 15 bases in between. The V gene's germline CDR1 is KGHSH and CDR2 LQKENI. The CDR3 is 14 residues long. CDR3 residues: CASSQNPGQDTQYF. For the CDR3, the DNA is TGTGCCAGCTCCCAAAATCCGGGGCAAGATACGCAGTATTTT.

V gene TRBV6-1 combines with J gene TRBJ1-1; unclear D gene. Germline CDR1 reads MNHNS; CDR2 reads SASEGT. The CDR3 extends over 15 amino acids. The V end lost 7 bases, the J end lost 3 bases, and 18 bases lay between the germline ends. The CDR3 region is CASIAGRDGDTEAFF. CDR3 DNA sequence: TGTGCCAGCATAGCCGGACGGGATGGGGACACTGAAGCTTTCTTT.